This passage covers 21 T cell receptor beta chains from one sample sequenced in a study of blood T cell repertoires in COVID-19. Libraries were prepared by immunoSEQ multiplex PCR; TCRdb keeps only in-frame clonotypes and omits some of them. The repertoire holds approximately 140,000 clones, less than 90% seen once, with about 1.5% in the top ten. Sequenced material: peripheral blood. These receptors came from a man in his fifties or sixties with acute or convalescent COVID-19.

The chain has TRBV5-6 and TRBJ2-3; TRBD1 is a possible D gene (6 bases). Trimming cost V 0 bases and J 5 bases, with 16 bases left between them. The V gene's germline CDR1 is SGHDT and CDR2 YYEEEE. The CDR3 runs 16 residues. The CDR3 DNA follows: TGTGCCAGCAGCTTGGTTTGGGCAGGGGTGCAAGATACGCAGTATTTT. Translating it yields CASSLVWAGVQDTQYF.

V usage is TRBV15 and J usage is TRBJ1-2; no reliable D call. Per the germline V gene, CDR1 is LNHNV and CDR2 is YYDKDF (reference sequence). This CDR3 spans 10 amino acids. V dropped 5 bases and J dropped 4 bases, with 2 bases sitting between them. The CDR3 DNA is TGTGCCACCAGCCGCTATGGCTACACCTTC. Protein sequence: CATSRYGYTF.

This chain links TRBV27 with TRBJ1-5, with 7 positions matching TRBD1. V lost 6 bases, J lost 4 bases, and 6 bases stayed unmatched. Germline CDR1 reads MNHEY; CDR2 reads SMNVEV (reference sequence). The CDR3 contains 14 residues. The CDR3: CASRGPGGNQPQHF. DNA of the CDR3: TGTGCCAGCAGGGGGCCAGGGGGGAATCAGCCCCAGCATTTT.

The CDR3 coding sequence is TGCGCCAGCAGCTTGGACAGGGATGGCTACACCTTC. This translates into CASSLDRDGYTF. The chain links TRBV5-1 to TRBJ1-2, with D maybe TRBD1 (6 bases). V lost 0 bases and J lost 6, with 6 bases in between. The CDR3 covers 12 residues. From germline, CDR1 is SGHRS and CDR2 YFSETQ.

The genes are TRBV5-4 and TRBJ2-2; TRBD1 matches 7 bases. The J segment lost 6 bases and the V segment lost 4 bases, leaving 9 bases of the junction unmatched. This CDR3 is built from 15 residues. Germline-derived CDR1 and CDR2 are SGHNT and YYREEE (reference sequence). The CDR3 bases are TGTGCCAGCAGCGGAGTACAGGGGATCCCCGGGGAGCTGTTTTTT. It codes for CASSGVQGIPGELFF.

The chain is built from TRBV9 and TRBJ2-4; perhaps TRBD2 as D (5 bases). CDR3 length equals 12 residues. Germline loops: CDR1 SGDLS, CDR2 YYNGEE. V shed 7 bases and J shed 5 bases, with 10 bases lying between them. The CDR3, as DNA: TGTGCCAGCGAGGGAGCGGAAAACATTCAGTACTTC. Translated: CASEGAENIQYF.

This clone was found a few times. The chain links TRBV29-1 to TRBJ1-3, with D unresolved. The germline V gene has CDR1 SQVTM and CDR2 ANQGSEA. CDR3 length: 15 residues. Trimming removed 2 bases at V and 0 bases at J, with 11 bases between. CDR3 sequence (DNA): TGCAGCGTTGAAAGCGACGGCATCTCTGGAAACACCATATATTTT. It yields the protein CSVESDGISGNTIYF.

A few counts support this clone. This chain uses TRBV9 with TRBJ2-6; 7 bases match TRBD2. This CDR3 spans 15 amino acids. The V segment lost 3 bases and the J segment 2 bases; nucleotides outside the gene matches: 2. The germline V gene encodes CDR1 SGDLS and CDR2 YYNGEE. This CDR3 is CASSEGGAGANVLTF. CDR3 in DNA: TGTGCCAGCAGCGAGGGAGGGGCTGGGGCCAACGTCCTGACTTTC.

This chain connects TRBV10-2 to TRBJ2-2, with D perhaps TRBD1 (5 bases). This CDR3 spans 14 amino acids. Trimming cost V 4 bases and J 6 bases, with 12 bases left between them. CDR1 is WSHSY, CDR2 SAAADI, per germline. Here the CDR3 reads CASSGNGASGELFF. CDR3 nucleotides: TGCGCCAGCAGTGGGAATGGGGCATCCGGGGAGCTGTTTTTT.

This rearrangement joins TRBV7-8 to TRBJ1-5, with TRBD1 matching over 10 bases. CDR1 is SGHVS, CDR2 FQNEAQ, per germline. Losses at the gene ends were 0 bases for V and 7 bases for J; bases not matched to a gene: 6. This CDR3 is 16 amino acids long. In DNA form, the CDR3 reads TGTGCCAGCAGCTTAGCGGGGACAGGGGTAGGACAGCCCCAGCATTTT. It specifies CASSLAGTGVGQPQHF.

This clone was detected only a few times. The J gene is TRBJ2-3, the V gene TRBV30; D call uncertain. The length of the CDR3 is 14 residues. The germline V and J ends were trimmed by 0 bases and 3 bases, with 10 bases remaining between them. Looked up from germline, CDR1 is GTSNPN and CDR2 is SVGIG (reference sequence). The CDR3 protein is CAWSVESRTDTQYF. The CDR3 DNA sequence: TGTGCCTGGAGTGTGGAGAGTCGGACAGATACGCAGTATTTT.

This chain joins TRBV27 and TRBJ2-7; TRBD1 aligns across 9 bases. Germline V lookup: CDR1 MNHEY, CDR2 SMNVEV (reference sequence). Unmatched junction bases numbered 6, after V lost 6 bases and J lost 3 bases. This CDR3 spans 14 amino acids. Here the CDR3 reads CASSRGQGFYEQYF. The CDR3 DNA sequence: TGTGCCAGCAGCCGGGGACAGGGATTCTACGAGCAGTACTTC.

The rearrangement uses TRBV19 and TRBJ2-1, with a weak D call TRBD1 (6 bases). Germline CDR1 and CDR2: LNHDA and SQIVND (reference sequence). V was clipped by 5 bases and J by 4 bases, with 15 bases between them. CDR3 length: 15 residues. CDR3 protein: CASSHPEGEYNEQFF. In DNA, the CDR3 is TGTGCCAGTAGTCACCCCGAGGGGGAATACAATGAGCAGTTCTTC.

This chain connects TRBV5-6 to TRBJ1-1; 8 bases are a match to TRBD1. Trimming took 2 bases from V and 0 from J; bases not matched to a gene: 9. Germline assignment: CDR1 SGHDT and CDR2 YYEEEE. There are 17 residues in the CDR3. The DNA of the CDR3 is TGTGCCAGCAGCTTAAACCCACACAGGGGGATGAACACTGAAGCTTTCTTT. As protein: CASSLNPHRGMNTEAFF.

The chain uses TRBV3-1 (or the pseudogene TRBV3-2) and TRBJ2-7; D remains unclear. This CDR3 has 11 residues. Germline V lookup: CDR1 LGHDT, CDR2 YNNKEL (reference sequence). Trimming removed 1 base at V and 7 bases at J, with 5 bases between. The CDR3 loop is CASSQGPEQYF. As DNA, the CDR3 is TGTGCCAGCAGCCAAGGTCCGGAGCAGTACTTC.

V usage is TRBV10-1 and J usage is TRBJ2-2, with 8 nucleotides matching TRBD2. This CDR3 is built from 16 residues. V lost 6 bases, J lost 7 bases, and 13 bases stayed unmatched. Looked up from germline, CDR1 is WNHNN and CDR2 is SYGVQD (reference sequence). CDR3: CASSSTRGGRIGELFF. The DNA for the CDR3 is TGCGCCAGCAGCTCCACCCGGGGGGGCAGGATCGGGGAGCTGTTTTTT.

This clone was seen a handful of times. The chain links TRBV5-1 to TRBJ2-7; possibly TRBD1 for D (5 bases). The CDR3 loop spans 14 amino acids. Germline CDR1 is SGHRS and CDR2 is YFSETQ. Trimming pared 4 bases from V and 2 bases from J, leaving 13 bases between. CDR3 bases: TGCGCCAGCAGCCCTCTGCAGGGAACCTACGAGCAGTACTTC. Its protein is CASSPLQGTYEQYF.

The genes are TRBV6-2 or TRBV6-3 and TRBJ2-7; 15 bases match TRBD2. This CDR3 comprises 18 residues. Germline assignment: CDR1 MNHEY and CDR2 SVGEGT. With 4 bases clipped from V and 3 bases from J, the junction kept 10 bases outside the gene matches. The CDR3 reads CASSSGTSGRKNLYEQYF. The CDR3, as DNA: TGTGCCAGCAGTTCCGGGACTAGCGGGAGGAAGAACCTCTACGAGCAGTACTTC.

The genes are TRBV6-5 and TRBJ2-7; 10 bases match TRBD2. Germline trimming cut 10 bases from V and 6 bases from J; bases unmatched to any gene: 12. The germline CDR1 and CDR2 sequences are MNHEY and SVGAGI. This CDR3 spans 14 amino acids. The CDR3 region is CATQLAGKAGEQYF. The CDR3 DNA follows: TGTGCCACACAACTAGCGGGAAAGGCAGGCGAGCAGTACTTC.

This clone was observed once. V usage is TRBV27 and J usage is TRBJ1-2; 7 bases fit TRBD1. Looked up from germline, CDR1 is MNHEY and CDR2 is SMNVEV (reference sequence). V shed 5 bases and J 4 bases; nucleotides not matched to a gene: 10. This CDR3 spans 15 amino acids. The CDR3 coding sequence is TGTGCCAGCAGTACTAAGGGGGCGCCTAGCTATGGCTACACCTTC. Translating gives CASSTKGAPSYGYTF.

For the CDR3, the DNA is TGTGCCAGCAGCCAAGAAAGCCGCGGCACAGATACGCAGTATTTT. This encodes CASSQESRGTDTQYF. This rearrangement joins TRBV3-1 (or the pseudogene TRBV3-2) to TRBJ2-3; D call uncertain. The CDR3 is 15 amino acids. Germline CDR1 and CDR2: LGHDT and YNNKEL (reference sequence). V was pared by 0 bases and J by 1 base, with 8 bases between.